The 26 T cell receptor beta chains below come from one sample, sequenced in a study of response to subunit inactivated influenza vaccine. A single record per CDR3 protein comes from TCRdb applying MiXCR to the RT-PCR reads. The sample lists around 650,000 distinct CDR3 sequences, 15% to 18% occurring once. Sequenced here: PBMCs from blood, sampled roughly 12 days after vaccination. Source of these receptors: a man aged 50-59 years who received an inactivated influenza vaccine.

In its sample, this clonotype was seen a few times. The genes are TRBV5-1 and TRBJ2-3; 8 bases fit TRBD2. The CDR3 has 16 amino acids. V lost 0 bases, J lost 1 base, and 4 bases stayed unmatched. The germline gives CDR1 SGHRS, CDR2 YFSETQ. CDR3 sequence: CASSLAELAGTDTQYF. Written as DNA, the CDR3 is TGCGCCAGCAGCTTGGCCGAACTAGCGGGCACAGATACGCAGTATTTT.

This clonotype was detected ten times or more. V gene TRBV3-1 combines with J gene TRBJ2-4, with TRBD1 matching 9 bases. The V and J ends lost 3 bases and 6 bases, in that order; junction bases with no gene match: 3. The CDR3 runs 14 residues. CDR1 and CDR2 (germline): LGHDT, YNNKEL (reference sequence). The CDR3 reads CASSHQDRGNIQYF. The CDR3 DNA reads as TGTGCCAGCAGCCACCAGGACAGGGGAAACATTCAGTACTTC.

This clonotype was counted between two and nine times. The gene calls are TRBV18 and TRBJ2-7, with 8 positions matching TRBD2. Germline CDR1 KGHSH, CDR2 LQKENI. The CDR3 has 13 residues. Trimming took 1 base from V and 6 from J; bases not matched to a gene: 2. The CDR3 DNA is TGTGCCAGCTCACCACGGGGACTAGGCGAGCAGTACTTC. Encoded protein: CASSPRGLGEQYF.

This sequence joins TRBV6-5 and TRBJ1-5; possibly TRBD1 for D (5 bases). Germline assignment: CDR1 MNHEY and CDR2 SVGAGI. The CDR3 is made up of 15 amino acids. The V end was cut by 0 bases, the J end by 5 bases, with 11 bases between. This CDR3 reads CASSYSMSGYQPQHF. The CDR3 DNA follows: TGTGCCAGCAGTTACTCGATGTCAGGGTATCAGCCCCAGCATTTT.

This clonotype was observed a handful of times. This chain links TRBV5-5 with TRBJ1-3, with a weak D call TRBD1 (5 bases). The CDR3 is made up of 14 amino acids. Germline V gene data show CDR1 as SGHKS and CDR2 as YYEKEE (reference sequence). Deletions cut 0 bases from V and 5 bases from J, with 9 bases between. CDR3 nucleotide sequence: TGTGCCAGCAGCTTGGTGGGACCGAGAAACACCATATATTTT. Residues: CASSLVGPRNTIYF.

Many counts were recorded for this clonotype. The chain combines TRBV7-9 with TRBJ2-5; D is ambiguous. Germline CDR1 is SEHNR and CDR2 is FQNEAQ (reference sequence). V was trimmed by 3 bases and J by 5 bases, leaving 13 bases between them. The CDR3 consists of 14 residues. The CDR3 loop reads CASSLGVVVETQYF. The CDR3 DNA sequence: TGTGCCAGCAGCTTGGGCGTAGTGGTGGAGACCCAGTACTTC.

This clonotype came up many times. The chain combines TRBV20-1 with TRBJ2-1; the match to TRBD2 covers 9 bases. V lost 3 bases and J lost 7; bases outside the gene matches: 7. CDR3 length: 14 amino acids. CDR1 is DFQATT and CDR2 is SNEGSKA in the germline V gene (reference sequence). The CDR3 here is CSASGSGSLNEQFF. CDR3 coding DNA: TGCAGTGCTAGTGGTAGCGGGAGTCTTAATGAGCAGTTCTTC.

The V gene is TRBV5-1, the J gene TRBJ1-2; D ambiguous. Trimming left V 1 base short and J 3 bases short, with 10 bases between. CDR1 is SGHRS and CDR2 is YFSETQ in the germline V gene. CDR3 length: 14 residues. The CDR3 DNA reads TGCGCCAGCAGCTTGATTCCAGGAGACTATGGCTACACCTTC. This encodes CASSLIPGDYGYTF. The entire variable domain, with the rest obtained from reference TRBV5-1 and TRBJ1-2, is as follows: KAGVTQTPRYLIKTRGQQVTLSCSPISGHRSVSWYQQTPGQGLQFLFEYFSETQRNKGNFPGRFSGRQFSNSRSEMNVSTLELGDSALYLCASSLIPGDYGYTFGSGTRLTVV.

This clonotype was picked up a small number of times. The chain couples TRBV5-1 to TRBJ2-1, with D perhaps TRBD1 (6 bases). Germline-derived CDR1 and CDR2 are SGHRS and YFSETQ. The CDR3 has 14 residues. V was pared by 7 bases and J by 2 bases, with 13 bases between. CDR3 amino acids: CASGERTAYNEQFF. CDR3 bases: TGCGCCAGCGGCGAAAGGACAGCCTACAATGAGCAGTTCTTC.

This clonotype was recorded a few times. The V and J genes are TRBV12-3 or TRBV12-4 and TRBJ1-1; 9 bases map to TRBD1. V dropped 4 bases and J dropped 7; count of bases not matched to a gene: 16. CDR3 length equals 17 residues. The CDR3 spells CASSSLGNRGRVIEAFF. For the CDR3, the DNA is TGTGCCAGCAGTTCCCTTGGAAACAGGGGGCGAGTAATTGAAGCTTTCTTT.

The V gene is TRBV18, the J gene TRBJ2-5, with 8 bases that match TRBD2. This CDR3 contains 17 residues. V trimming: 3 bases; J trimming: 4 bases; junction bases outside the gene matches: 13. Germline V gene sequence: CDR1 KGHSH, CDR2 LQKENI. CDR3 sequence: CASSPRVLGGATETQYF. In nucleotides, the CDR3 is TGTGCCAGCTCACCCCGTGTACTCGGGGGGGCAACAGAGACCCAGTACTTC.

This clonotype has only a few counts. The chain is built from TRBV5-1 and TRBJ1-2; TRBD1 matches 9 bases. Losses at the gene ends were 0 bases for V and 2 bases for J; bases not matched to a gene: 2. Germline assignment: CDR1 SGHRS and CDR2 YFSETQ. The CDR3 is made up of 15 amino acids. As DNA, the CDR3 is TGCGCCAGCAGCTTGGGACAGGGGGAGAACTATGGCTACACCTTC. Translation: CASSLGQGENYGYTF.

J is TRBJ2-5 and V is TRBV7-9, with D possibly matching TRBD1 (5 bases). Germline CDR1 SEHNR, CDR2 FQNEAQ (reference sequence). Trimming took 5 bases from V and 4 from J, leaving 14 bases between them. The CDR3 covers 14 residues. The CDR3 here is CASSIGHIRETQYF. The CDR3 coding sequence is TGTGCCAGCAGCATCGGACACATTCGAGAGACCCAGTACTTC. The entire variable domain, with the rest obtained from reference TRBV7-9 and TRBJ2-5, is as follows: DTGVSQNPRHKITKRGQNVTFRCDPISEHNRLYWYRQTLGQGPEFLTYFQNEAQLEKSRLLSDRFSAERPKGSFSTLEIQRTEQGDSAMYLCASSIGHIRETQYFGPGTRLLVL.

A few counts support this clonotype. The V call is TRBV4-2, the J call TRBJ2-5; maybe TRBD1 (6 bases). Trimming left V 0 bases short and J 4 bases short, with 12 bases between. The CDR3 extends over 15 amino acids. Germline V gene lookup returns CDR1 LGHNA and CDR2 YNFKEQ. The CDR3 loop reads CASSQDGLGGETQYF. The CDR3 bases are TGTGCCAGCAGCCAAGATGGGCTAGGGGGAGAGACCCAGTACTTC.

This chain uses TRBV5-5 with TRBJ2-2, with TRBD1 matching 7 bases. V was clipped by 2 bases and J by 4 bases; unmatched bases: 11. Germline V gene lookup returns CDR1 SGHKS and CDR2 YYEKEE (reference sequence). The CDR3 is 17 residues long. For the CDR3, the DNA is TGTGCCAGCAGCTTAGCCCCCGGGACAGCTTTCACCGGGGAGCTGTTTTTT. Its protein is CASSLAPGTAFTGELFF.

This clonotype is medium-sized within its sample. The J gene is TRBJ1-6, the V gene TRBV12-3 or TRBV12-4, with TRBD1 matching 8 bases. There are 14 residues in the CDR3. V shed 6 bases, J shed 5 bases, and the junction held 3 bases outside the gene matches. The CDR3 DNA reads as TGTGCCAGCAGCCGACAGGGGAATAATTCACCCCTCCACTTT. This encodes CASSRQGNNSPLHF.

This chain connects TRBV10-3 to TRBJ1-6; a weak D match, TRBD1 (5 bases). The ends were cut back, 2 bases at V and 9 bases at J, with 11 bases in the middle. This CDR3 has 14 residues. The V gene's germline CDR1 is ENHRY and CDR2 SYGVKD. Here the CDR3 reads CAISEGGGSSPLHF. CDR3 nucleotide sequence: TGTGCCATCAGTGAGGGGGGGGGGAGTTCACCCCTCCACTTT.

The V gene is TRBV4-2, the J gene TRBJ2-3; 9 nucleotides line up with TRBD1. Germline trimming cut 3 bases from V and 4 bases from J; bases unmatched to any gene: 11. The germline V gene has CDR1 LGHNA and CDR2 YNFKEQ. The CDR3 is made up of 17 amino acids. CDR3 sequence reads: CASSQESDRGFPDTQYF. The CDR3, as DNA: TGTGCCAGCAGCCAGGAGTCGGACAGGGGTTTCCCAGATACGCAGTATTTT.

This clonotype was counted between two and nine times. The chain couples TRBV28 to TRBJ1-2; D perhaps matches TRBD1 (5 bases). The CDR3 sequence is 14 residues long. From germline, CDR1 is MDHEN and CDR2 SYDVKM. V was clipped by 6 bases and J by 7 bases, with 18 bases between them. The CDR3 DNA follows: TGTGCCAGCAGCTCCTCTGGAGGGGCGCGTGGCTACACCTTC. It encodes CASSSSGGARGYTF.

This clonotype was counted many times. The rearrangement joins TRBV20-1 to TRBJ1-2; a possible D gene is TRBD1 (5 bases). The length of the CDR3 is 12 residues. The V gene lost 5 bases and the J gene lost 5 bases, with 12 bases spanning the gap. Germline V gene data show CDR1 as DFQATT and CDR2 as SNEGSKA (reference sequence). The CDR3 DNA reads as TGCAGTGCTGAGGGGACGGTGTATGGCTACACCTTC. Protein product: CSAEGTVYGYTF.

This clonotype was detected a few times. V usage is TRBV6-5 and J usage is TRBJ2-5; 9 bases fit TRBD1. Germline V gene data show CDR1 as MNHEY and CDR2 as SVGAGI. Trimming at V came to 7 bases and at J to 3 bases, leaving 15 bases not matched to a gene. This CDR3 is built from 17 residues. Written as DNA, the CDR3 is TGTGCCAGCACTATACTAGGGACAGGGCTGCAGGAAGAGACCCAGTACTTC. Protein sequence: CASTILGTGLQEETQYF.

This clonotype was seen a few times. The chain recombines TRBV28 with TRBJ2-7, with 12 bases that match TRBD2. Germline assignment: CDR1 MDHEN and CDR2 SYDVKM. V lost 1 base and J lost 3; bases outside the gene matches: 4. There are 16 residues in the CDR3. In DNA form, the CDR3 reads TGTGCCAGCAGTTTATCGACTAGCGGGAGCTACTACGAGCAGTACTTC. Translating it yields CASSLSTSGSYYEQYF.

This clonotype has more than one count but fewer than ten. V is TRBV27 and J is TRBJ2-2; D may match TRBD1 or TRBD2 (5 bases each). Trimming cost V 7 bases and J 2 bases, with 20 bases left between them. CDR3 length: 17 amino acids. CDR1 is MNHEY, CDR2 SMNVEV, per germline (reference sequence). CDR3 DNA: TGTGCCAGCACCTTGAGGGGCCCCATGGTAAACACCGGGGAGCTGTTTTTT. Translated, it gives CASTLRGPMVNTGELFF.

This clonotype was counted only a few times. The CDR3 coding sequence is TGTGCCATCAGTGATTTAGGCAGACAAGGGGGCCACAATGAGCAGTTCTTC. Its translation is CAISDLGRQGGHNEQFF. This sequence joins TRBV10-3 and TRBJ2-1; TRBD1 matches 7 bases. The germline CDR1 and CDR2 sequences are ENHRY and SYGVKD. The CDR3 loop spans 17 amino acids. Trimming at V came to 3 bases and at J to 5 bases, leaving 13 bases not matched to a gene.

This clonotype was observed a few times. This sequence joins TRBV6-1 and TRBJ1-4; D is perhaps TRBD1 (5 bases). Trimming pared 8 bases from V and 8 bases from J, leaving 24 bases between. The length of the CDR3 is 16 residues. CDR1 is MNHNS, CDR2 SASEGT, per germline. Written as DNA, the CDR3 is TGTGCCAGCCGTCCGGGACCTTTCAATAGGGAGGAAAAACTGTTTTTT. It is translated as CASRPGPFNREEKLFF.

This chain connects TRBV20-1 to TRBJ2-7, with 7 bases that match TRBD1. The trim removed 3 bases at V and 2 bases at J, leaving 10 bases unmatched. This CDR3 contains 15 residues. Germline V gene lookup returns CDR1 DFQATT and CDR2 SNEGSKA (reference sequence). The chain's CDR3 is CSASPSDRPTYEQYF. In DNA form, the CDR3 reads TGCAGTGCTAGCCCCTCGGACAGGCCCACCTACGAGCAGTACTTC.